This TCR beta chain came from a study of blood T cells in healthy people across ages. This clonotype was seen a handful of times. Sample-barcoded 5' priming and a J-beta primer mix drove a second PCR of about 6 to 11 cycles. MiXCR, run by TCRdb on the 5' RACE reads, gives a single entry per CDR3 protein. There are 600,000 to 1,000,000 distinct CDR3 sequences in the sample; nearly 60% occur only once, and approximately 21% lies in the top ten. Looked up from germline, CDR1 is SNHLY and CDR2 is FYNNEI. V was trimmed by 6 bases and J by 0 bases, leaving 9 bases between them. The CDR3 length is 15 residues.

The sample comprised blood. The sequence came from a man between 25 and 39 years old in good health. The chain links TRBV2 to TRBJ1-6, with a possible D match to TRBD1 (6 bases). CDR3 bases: TGTGCCAGCAGCCCAGGGGCCTCCTATAATTCACCCCTCCACTTT. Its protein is CASSPGASYNSPLHF.